The entry that follows covers one T cell receptor (beta chain) sequence. Sequencing used immunoSEQ multiplex PCR; TCRdb keeps in-frame clones, though not all of them. Among around 76,000 clones, 85% to 90% were seen once, and the ten largest hold about 0.57%. The entry originates in a study of OX40 agonist ivuxolimab in advanced cancers. The CDR3 is 13 residues long. The trim removed 3 bases at V and 3 bases at J, leaving 3 bases unmatched. Germline-derived CDR1 and CDR2 are SGHRS and YFSETQ. The sequenced sample was CD4+ or CD8+ T cells sorted from blood, obtained in a trial of the OX40 agonist ivuxolimab. This sequence joins TRBV5-1 and TRBJ2-7; TRBD1 matches at 7 bases. The TCR comes from an adult with an advanced solid tumor such as melanoma, head and neck, liver or kidney cancer. The DNA for the CDR3 is TGCGCCAGCAGCTCCGGACAGGTCTACGAGCAGTACTTC. Amino acids: CASSSGQVYEQYF.